These 17 T cell receptor beta chains originate from one sample sequenced in a study of T cell repertoires in cytomegalovirus infection (dated by TCRdb to the late 2010s). TCRdb shows the sequencer as Illumina HiSeq 1500. TCRdb passed the public sequencing reads through fastp at Q25 and MiXCR, retaining productive beta sequences. Merged by CDR3 protein, the rows form single entries marked with the most common genes and DNA. Here the sample has 500,000 to 600,000 distinct CDR3 sequences; about 17% occur a single time. The ten largest make up 20% to 30% of the sample. Input material: CD8+ T cells from PBMCs. The receptors stem from a human donor in good health (CMV status not recorded). Some clones in this sample may be carry-over from other donors' samples.

This clonotype was detected ten times or more. The rearrangement joins TRBV14 to TRBJ2-7, with D unresolved. Trimming left V 4 bases short and J 4 bases short, with 11 bases between. CDR3 length equals 13 residues. Germline CDR1 and CDR2: SGHDN and FVKESK. CDR3 coding DNA: TGTGCCAGCAGCCGTGCAGCGCATTACGAGCAGTACTTC. It encodes CASSRAAHYEQYF. Drawing the rest from reference TRBV14 and TRBJ2-7, the complete variable domain is EAGVTQFPSHSVIEKGQTVTLRCDPISGHDNLYWYRRVMGKEIKFLLHFVKESKQDESGMPNNRFLAERTGGTYSTLKVQPAELEDSGVYFCASSRAAHYEQYFGPGTRLTVT.

This clonotype was seen repeatedly, ten times or more. The CDR3 here is CASSHRGGNQPQHF. CDR3 sequence (DNA): TGTGCCAGCAGTCATCGGGGGGGCAATCAGCCCCAGCATTTT. The rearrangement uses TRBV6-1 and TRBJ1-5, with a tentative D call TRBD1 (5 bases). The CDR3 extends over 14 amino acids. With 5 bases removed from V and 2 bases from J, the gap between germline ends came to 10 bases. Germline-derived CDR1 and CDR2 are MNHNS and SASEGT.

Many counts were recorded for this clonotype. The chain couples TRBV6-6 to TRBJ1-4, with 7 bases aligning to TRBD1. V dropped 2 bases and J dropped 7; count of bases not matched to a gene: 10. This CDR3 is built from 16 residues. The germline gives CDR1 MNHNY, CDR2 SVGAGI (reference sequence). The CDR3 DNA is TGTGCCAGCAGTTACACCCAGGGGGGAAAGGGTGAAAAACTGTTTTTT. Its protein product is CASSYTQGGKGEKLFF.

There are many counts of this clonotype. J is TRBJ2-2 and V is TRBV7-3; no reliable D call. Germline CDR1 and CDR2: SGHTA and FQGTGA. The CDR3 loop spans 15 amino acids. The germline V and J ends were trimmed by 5 bases and 2 bases, with 12 bases remaining between them. The CDR3 region has the DNA TGTGCCAGCAGCCCACCCGGTCCCAACACCGGGGAGCTGTTTTTT. This translates into CASSPPGPNTGELFF. The whole variable domain, filled in from reference TRBV7-3 and TRBJ2-2, reads GAGVSQTPSNKVTEKGKYVELRCDPISGHTALYWYRQSLGQGPEFLIYFQGTGAADDSGLPNDRFFAVRPEGSVSTLKIQRTERGDSAVYLCASSPPGPNTGELFFGEGSRLTVL.

This clonotype has just a few counts. The rearrangement joins TRBV7-3 to TRBJ1-1; D remains unclear. V was clipped by 5 bases and J by 1 base, with 8 bases between them. The CDR3 contains 13 residues. Germline assignment: CDR1 SGHTA and CDR2 FQGTGA. DNA of the CDR3: TGTGCCAGCAGCATGAAACCGAACACTGAAGCTTTCTTT. It codes for CASSMKPNTEAFF.

This clonotype was recorded many times. This chain joins TRBV24-1 and TRBJ2-7, with TRBD1 matching over 10 bases. Trimming removed 7 bases from V and 3 bases from J; junction bases left unmatched: 8. The CDR3 runs 15 residues. Per germline, CDR1 KGHDR and CDR2 SFDVKD. The CDR3 is CATRTRDRGVYEQYF. The CDR3 nucleotides read TGTGCCACCAGGACCCGGGACAGGGGAGTCTACGAGCAGTACTTC.

The rearrangement links TRBV2 to TRBJ1-2; D unclear. CDR1 and CDR2 from the germline V gene are SNHLY and FYNNEI. This CDR3 spans 8 amino acids. V lost 7 bases and J lost 10, with 4 bases in between. The CDR3, as DNA: TGTGCCAGCACGGACTACACCTTC. It is translated as CASTDYTF.

This chain connects TRBV27 to TRBJ2-2, with 7 bases lining up with TRBD1. The CDR3 loop spans 15 amino acids. From germline, CDR1 is MNHEY and CDR2 SMNVEV (reference sequence). With V trimmed by 8 bases and J by 2 bases, 8 bases remained unmatched. The CDR3 nucleotides read TGTGCCAGCGCCTACAGGGGATTAAACACCGGGGAGCTGTTTTTT. This sequence encodes CASAYRGLNTGELFF.

This chain links TRBV4-1 with TRBJ2-2; possible D gene TRBD2, 6 bases. CDR1 is MGHRA, CDR2 YSYEKL, per germline. The V gene lost 0 bases and the J gene lost 4 bases, with 12 bases spanning the gap. The CDR3 contains 16 residues. CDR3 region: CASSQDWDFSTGELFF. CDR3 in DNA: TGCGCCAGCAGCCAAGATTGGGACTTCTCCACCGGGGAGCTGTTTTTT.

The chain recombines TRBV29-1 with TRBJ2-2; D may correspond to TRBD1 or TRBD2 (5 bases each). The CDR3 is 16 amino acids. Deletions cut 1 base from V and 2 bases from J, with 14 bases between. Germline V gene data show CDR1 as SQVTM and CDR2 as ANQGSEA. The CDR3 DNA sequence: TGCAGCGTTGAAGGGTGGGGGACGGGAAACACCGGGGAGCTGTTTTTT. Translated: CSVEGWGTGNTGELFF.

A few counts support this clonotype. The J gene is TRBJ1-1, the V gene TRBV6-1; D uncertain. CDR1 MNHNS and CDR2 SASEGT come from the germline V gene. CDR3 length: 14 amino acids. Deletions cut 6 bases from V and 4 bases from J, with 15 bases between. CDR3 region: CASSLSSPSTEAFF. In DNA, the CDR3 is TGTGCCAGCAGCCTCAGCAGCCCTAGCACTGAAGCTTTCTTT.

This clonotype has a single count. A read error is possible here, since a much larger clone lies one base away. J is TRBJ2-7 and V is TRBV6-6, with 7 nucleotides matching TRBD1. CDR3 length: 17 amino acids. CDR1 is MNHNY, CDR2 SVGAGI, per germline (reference sequence). DNA of the CDR3: TGTGCCGGCAGTTGTACGGGCTATCACAGGGGACCCTACGAGCAGTACTTC. Translated: CAGSCTGYHRGPYEQYF.

J is TRBJ2-7 and V is TRBV6-1; D is possibly TRBD2 (6 bases). The CDR3 is 17 residues long. Germline CDR1 MNHNS, CDR2 SASEGT. Trimming left V 0 bases short and J 3 bases short, with 18 bases between. In DNA form, the CDR3 reads TGTGCCAGCAGTGAAGCGGACGGCCCGGGGGTTTACTACGAGCAGTACTTC. This sequence encodes CASSEADGPGVYYEQYF.

The rearrangement links TRBV7-9 to TRBJ1-4; D is perhaps TRBD1 (5 bases). Trimming took 5 bases from V and 8 from J, leaving 12 bases between them. Germline V gives CDR1 SEHNR, CDR2 FQNEAQ (reference sequence). The CDR3 consists of 13 residues. For the CDR3, the DNA is TGTGCCAGCAGCCCGGGACCGGGGGAAAAACTGTTTTTT. It codes for CASSPGPGEKLFF.

In its sample, this clonotype was seen a few times. The chain uses TRBV4-2 and TRBJ2-6; unclear D gene. The V gene lost 1 base and the J gene lost 4 bases, with 14 bases spanning the gap. Germline V CDR1 and CDR2: LGHNA, YNFKEQ. The CDR3 is 17 amino acids. The CDR3 is CASSQVYRVVGANVLTF. The CDR3 nucleotides are TGTGCCAGCAGCCAAGTGTATCGAGTTGTCGGGGCCAACGTCCTGACTTTC.

This clonotype has at least ten counts. This chain connects TRBV10-3 to TRBJ1-2; possible D gene TRBD1, 6 bases. CDR1 ENHRY and CDR2 SYGVKD come from the germline V gene. CDR3 size: 15 residues. V was cut by 3 bases and J by 0 bases, with 11 bases left in between. The CDR3 DNA follows: TGTGCCATCAGTGACGAGGACAGTGCTAACTATGGCTACACCTTC. Amino acid sequence: CAISDEDSANYGYTF.

This clonotype was observed a few times. The chain links TRBV11-2 to TRBJ2-7, with D perhaps TRBD1 (6 bases). V was shortened by 5 bases and J by 0 bases, with 14 bases between the two germline ends. In germline, CDR1 is SGHAT, CDR2 FQNNGV. The CDR3 extends over 15 amino acids. DNA of the CDR3: TGTGCCAGCAGCCCGGTGACAGGTGGCTCCTACGAGCAGTACTTC. This encodes CASSPVTGGSYEQYF.